Below are 25 T cell receptor beta chains sequenced from a single sample in a study of neoadjuvant anti-PD-1 for oral cavity cancer. Sequenced by immunoSEQ multiplex PCR; TCRdb stores in-frame clones only, minus some. The sample has more than 50,000 clones, roughly three quarters seen once. The specimen was PBMCs, collected before nivolumab (anti-PD-1) treatment. The source is a person aged 40-85 years with oral cavity squamous cell carcinoma.

This chain uses TRBV6-1 with TRBJ2-3; 7 nucleotides match TRBD2. Per germline, CDR1 MNHNS and CDR2 SASEGT. The J segment lost 4 bases and the V segment lost 3 bases, leaving 4 bases of the junction unmatched. The CDR3 has 14 amino acids. CDR3 sequence reads: CASSDGTKPDTQYF. In DNA, the CDR3 is TGTGCCAGCAGTGACGGGACTAAGCCAGATACGCAGTATTTT.

The V and J genes are TRBV9 and TRBJ2-1; D is unresolved. The CDR3 sequence is 15 residues long. V was clipped by 4 bases and J by 6 bases, with 17 bases between them. The germline V gene has CDR1 SGDLS and CDR2 YYNGEE. CDR3 region: CASSPRGNPFNEQFF. The DNA for the CDR3 is TGTGCCAGCAGCCCTAGAGGTAACCCATTCAATGAGCAGTTCTTC.

This rearrangement joins TRBV14 to TRBJ2-4; D call uncertain. This CDR3 contains 13 residues. Trimming cost V 4 bases and J 5 bases, with 9 bases left between them. CDR1 and CDR2 from the germline V gene are SGHDN and FVKESK. CDR3 DNA sequence: TGTGCCAGCAGCCCCGGCCTCGAAAACATTCAGTACTTC. It yields the protein CASSPGLENIQYF. Looking up the rest from reference TRBV14 and TRBJ2-4 gives the full variable domain: EAGVTQFPSHSVIEKGQTVTLRCDPISGHDNLYWYRRVMGKEIKFLLHFVKESKQDESGMPNNRFLAERTGGTYSTLKVQPAELEDSGVYFCASSPGLENIQYFGAGTRLSVL.

The chain links TRBV7-9 to TRBJ2-7; D might be TRBD1 or TRBD2, each matching 5 bases. V was shortened by 5 bases and J by 2 bases, with 19 bases between the two germline ends. The CDR3 extends over 16 amino acids. CDR1 is SEHNR and CDR2 is FQNEAQ in the germline V gene (reference sequence). The DNA of the CDR3 is TGTGCCAGCAGCCCATCGGGACCCCCAGGCACCTACGAGCAGTACTTC. This codes for CASSPSGPPGTYEQYF.

CDR3 coding DNA: TGTGCCACCAGCAGAGTTGCAGGGGGCTACGAGCAGTACTTC. It translates to CATSRVAGGYEQYF. The chain uses TRBV15 and TRBJ2-7; 7 bases match TRBD1. J was trimmed by 3 bases and V by 1 base; bases with no gene match: 3. The CDR3 has 14 amino acids. Germline CDR1 is LNHNV and CDR2 is YYDKDF (reference sequence).

The chain couples TRBV9 to TRBJ2-1; TRBD2 matches 7 bases. The CDR3 consists of 16 residues. After removal of 4 bases from V and 2 bases from J, the junction contained 9 bases not matched to a gene. Germline V gene data show CDR1 as SGDLS and CDR2 as YYNGEE. The DNA of the CDR3 is TGTGCCAGCAGCTTTTCAGCGGGGATTACCTACAATGAGCAGTTCTTC. Protein product: CASSFSAGITYNEQFF.

The chain links TRBV2 to TRBJ1-5, with D unresolved. Germline values: CDR1 SNHLY, CDR2 FYNNEI. Trimming took 3 bases from V and 5 from J, leaving 5 bases between them. The CDR3 runs 12 residues. CDR3 DNA: TGTGCCAGCAGTGATCTCGATCAGCCCCAGCATTTT. Translated: CASSDLDQPQHF.

This clone has more than one count but fewer than ten. The chain joins TRBV2 to TRBJ2-7, with D maybe TRBD1 (6 bases). The CDR3 sequence is 15 residues long. Trimming removed 5 bases from V and 2 bases from J, with 16 bases in between. Germline-derived CDR1 and CDR2 are SNHLY and FYNNEI. CDR3 region: CASSTGQLGPYEQYF. In DNA, the CDR3 is TGTGCCAGCAGTACCGGACAGCTCGGACCCTACGAGCAGTACTTC.

The V gene is TRBV5-1, the J gene TRBJ1-4, with D hard to call. The length of the CDR3 is 15 residues. Germline V gene data show CDR1 as SGHRS and CDR2 as YFSETQ. The germline V and J ends were trimmed by 4 bases and 5 bases, with 15 bases remaining between them. Written as DNA, the CDR3 is TGCGCCAGCAGCCCAGACAACGGAATAAATGAAAAACTGTTTTTT. The encoded protein is CASSPDNGINEKLFF.

This chain connects TRBV29-1 to TRBJ2-7; D is unresolved. The CDR3 is 14 amino acids. V was trimmed by 4 bases and J by 3 bases, leaving 16 bases between them. Germline V gene sequence: CDR1 SQVTM, CDR2 ANQGSEA. The CDR3 DNA is TGCAGCGTTGGAGCGTCGTCGTATCTCTACGAGCAGTACTTC. It encodes CSVGASSYLYEQYF.

The chain is built from TRBV10-1 and TRBJ1-1; 7 bases are shared with TRBD1. Germline values: CDR1 WNHNN, CDR2 SYGVQD (reference sequence). This CDR3 is 17 amino acids long. The V gene end was trimmed by 4 bases and the J gene end by 3 bases; junction bases not matched to a gene: 14. The CDR3 DNA sequence: TGCGCCAGCAGTGCCGGGGTGACAGGGAAAAGAGACACTGAAGCTTTCTTT. It codes for CASSAGVTGKRDTEAFF.

This chain uses TRBV2 with TRBJ2-7; 14 bases match TRBD2. V shed 6 bases and J 3 bases; nucleotides not matched to a gene: 4. Germline loops: CDR1 SNHLY, CDR2 FYNNEI. This CDR3 is 15 amino acids long. The chain's CDR3 is CASRGTSGRYYEQYF. The CDR3 DNA is TGTGCCAGCAGGGGGACTAGCGGGAGATACTACGAGCAGTACTTC.

The chain has TRBV6-5 and TRBJ1-1; 7 bases are shared with TRBD1. The CDR3 contains 14 residues. Germline V lookup: CDR1 MNHEY, CDR2 SVGAGI. Unmatched junction bases numbered 7, after V lost 6 bases and J lost 3 bases. This chain's CDR3 is CASRNLGGHTEAFF. CDR3 DNA: TGTGCCAGCAGGAACTTAGGGGGCCACACTGAAGCTTTCTTT.

V usage is TRBV7-9 and J usage is TRBJ1-4, with TRBD1 matching 8 bases. The CDR3 spans 16 residues. V was clipped by 3 bases and J by 3 bases; unmatched bases: 6. Looked up from germline, CDR1 is SEHNR and CDR2 is FQNEAQ (reference sequence). In nucleotides, the CDR3 is TGTGCCAGCAGCTTCCGACAGGGGAGTTCTAATGAAAAACTGTTTTTT. As protein: CASSFRQGSSNEKLFF.

The chain recombines TRBV7-2 with TRBJ1-1; the D is unclear. The CDR3 runs to 14 residues. Germline assignment: CDR1 SGHTA and CDR2 FQGNSA. The V end lost 2 bases, the J end lost 1 base, and 8 bases lay between the germline ends. In nucleotides, the CDR3 is TGTGCCAGCAGCTTATGGCGACAGAACACTGAAGCTTTCTTT. It translates to CASSLWRQNTEAFF.

J is TRBJ2-1 and V is TRBV18; TRBD1 aligns across 9 bases. Per the germline V gene, CDR1 is KGHSH and CDR2 is LQKENI. The CDR3 is 18 amino acids. The V and J ends lost 5 bases and 0 bases, in that order; junction bases with no gene match: 11. The chain's CDR3 is CASSEPGQGLSSYNEQFF. The CDR3 nucleotides are TGTGCCAGCTCAGAGCCGGGACAGGGACTTTCCTCCTACAATGAGCAGTTCTTC.

V and J are TRBV19 and TRBJ1-1, with D hard to call. This CDR3 contains 13 residues. V dropped 9 bases and J dropped 5 bases, with 16 bases sitting between them. Looked up from germline, CDR1 is LNHDA and CDR2 is SQIVND (reference sequence). The CDR3 bases are TGTGCCAGCAGCTACAGAGAACGGACTGAAGCTTTCTTT. It is translated as CASSYRERTEAFF.

The rearrangement uses TRBV6-1 and TRBJ2-1; D is uncertain. Germline V CDR1 and CDR2: MNHNS, SASEGT. This CDR3 spans 14 amino acids. The V gene lost 6 bases and the J gene lost 9 bases, with 18 bases spanning the gap. The CDR3 nucleotides are TGTGCCAGCAGACTAAAAGGGCAGTTTGGTGAGCAGTTCTTC. As protein: CASRLKGQFGEQFF.

Here the CDR3 reads CASSGGQGSGETQYF. The CDR3 bases are TGTGCCAGCAGCGGGGGACAGGGTTCGGGAGAGACCCAGTACTTC. The gene calls are TRBV5-4 and TRBJ2-5, with TRBD1 matching 9 bases. The CDR3 totals 15 residues. Trimming took 4 bases from V and 4 from J; bases not matched to a gene: 8. Per the germline V gene, CDR1 is SGHNT and CDR2 is YYREEE (reference sequence).

This clone has a handful of counts. The chain has TRBV7-6 and TRBJ1-5; D remains unclear. Between the trimmed V and J ends, which lost 5 bases and 2 bases, there was a span of 13 bases. This CDR3 comprises 15 residues. Per the germline V gene, CDR1 is SGHVS and CDR2 is FNYEAQ. The CDR3: CASSPSPLGNQPQHF. CDR3 DNA sequence: TGTGCCAGCAGCCCCTCTCCCCTGGGCAATCAGCCCCAGCATTTT.

The chain combines TRBV19 with TRBJ2-2; D not certain. CDR1 and CDR2 from the germline V gene are LNHDA and SQIVND (reference sequence). The V and J ends lost 3 bases and 3 bases respectively, with 8 bases between them. The CDR3 covers 14 residues. The CDR3 DNA sequence: TGTGCCAGTAGTATGATACCCTACACCGGGGAGCTGTTTTTT. Translation: CASSMIPYTGELFF.

The CDR3 is CASSSGGEQYF. The CDR3 bases are TGTGCCAGCAGCTCTGGCGGCGAGCAGTACTTC. The chain couples TRBV11-2 to TRBJ2-7; unclear D gene. The V end lost 4 bases, the J end lost 6 bases, and 7 bases lay between the germline ends. This CDR3 is 11 amino acids long. Germline CDR1 SGHAT, CDR2 FQNNGV. Using reference TRBV11-2 and TRBJ2-7 for the parts outside the CDR3, the full variable domain is EAGVAQSPRYKIIEKRQSVAFWCNPISGHATLYWYQQILGQGPKLLIQFQNNGVVDDSQLPKDRFSAERLKGVDSTLKIQPAKLEDSAVYLCASSSGGEQYFGPGTRLTVT.

The V gene is TRBV12-5, the J gene TRBJ2-1, with 8 positions matching TRBD2. Germline V lookup: CDR1 LGHNT, CDR2 FRNRAP. CDR3 size: 19 residues. Germline trimming cut 4 bases from V and 5 bases from J; bases unmatched to any gene: 19. The CDR3 DNA follows: TGTGCTAGTGGTTCTTACGTCGGGATAAGCGGGAGCCGGAACAATGAGCAGTTCTTC. Its translation is CASGSYVGISGSRNNEQFF.

The chain recombines TRBV10-3 with TRBJ2-7, with 10 positions matching TRBD2. With V trimmed by 6 bases and J by 5 bases, 7 bases remained unmatched. The CDR3 runs to 14 residues. The germline gives CDR1 ENHRY, CDR2 SYGVKD. CDR3 in DNA: TGTGCCATCAGCAGCGGGAGGGCCGTCCACGAGCAGTACTTC. Protein sequence: CAISSGRAVHEQYF.

The chain employs TRBV30 and TRBJ1-5; perhaps TRBD1 as D (6 bases). V lost 4 bases, J lost 4 bases, and 14 bases lay in between. Germline loops: CDR1 GTSNPN, CDR2 SVGIG (reference sequence). This CDR3 contains 14 residues. CDR3 nucleotide sequence: TGTGCCTGGACACAGGTAGGGGGGAATCAGCCCCAGCATTTT. Protein: CAWTQVGGNQPQHF.